A single sample is the source of the 28 T cell receptor beta chains below, sequenced in a study of blood T cell repertoires in COVID-19. Sequenced by immunoSEQ multiplex PCR; TCRdb stores in-frame clones only, minus some. The sample records just over 150,000 clones, approximately 79% being singletons. Sequencing was carried out using peripheral blood. These receptors were obtained from a woman in her thirties or forties with COVID-19, enrolled during active disease.

The chain is built from TRBV5-1 and TRBJ2-3; D gene ambiguous. Looked up from germline, CDR1 is SGHRS and CDR2 is YFSETQ. The CDR3 loop spans 15 amino acids. The V gene lost 4 bases and the J gene lost 5 bases, with 17 bases spanning the gap. The DNA of the CDR3 is TGCGCCAGCAGCCCCTACGGGTATCAAGGAGATACGCAGTATTTT. It is translated as CASSPYGYQGDTQYF.

The chain employs TRBV30 and TRBJ1-1; tentative D call: TRBD1 (5 bases). The CDR3 extends over 14 amino acids. Germline V gives CDR1 GTSNPN, CDR2 SVGIG (reference sequence). Trimming stripped 0 bases from V and 5 bases from J, with 13 bases between. CDR3 sequence reads: CAWSVSQGWTEAFF. CDR3 DNA: TGTGCCTGGAGTGTCTCCCAGGGCTGGACTGAAGCTTTCTTT.

CDR3 protein: CSVTGEYFYEQYF. The DNA of the CDR3 is TGCAGCGTAACGGGAGAGTACTTCTACGAGCAGTACTTC. V is TRBV29-1 and J is TRBJ2-7; D perhaps matches TRBD2 (6 bases). The CDR3 contains 13 residues. The germline CDR1 and CDR2 sequences are SQVTM and ANQGSEA. Trimming took 6 bases from V and 3 from J, leaving 15 bases between them.

V and J are TRBV28 and TRBJ1-5; no definite D call. The CDR3 runs 15 residues. V was clipped by 7 bases and J by 4 bases, with 17 bases between them. CDR1 is MDHEN and CDR2 is SYDVKM in the germline V gene. CDR3 protein: CASNGSGRPNQPQHF. In DNA, the CDR3 is TGTGCCAGCAACGGGAGTGGAAGGCCAAATCAGCCCCAGCATTTT.

The rearrangement links TRBV4-1 to TRBJ2-2; perhaps TRBD2 as D (5 bases). Germline CDR1 reads MGHRA; CDR2 reads YSYEKL. Trimming removed 1 base from V and 0 bases from J, with 9 bases in between. This CDR3 spans 16 amino acids. CDR3 DNA sequence: TGCGCCAGCAGCCAAGCCGGGATTCCGAACACCGGGGAGCTGTTTTTT. This sequence encodes CASSQAGIPNTGELFF.

The J gene is TRBJ1-3, the V gene TRBV10-2; 9 nucleotides align to TRBD1. Germline CDR1 and CDR2: WSHSY and SAAADI. Trimming cost V 10 bases and J 0 bases; bases outside gene matches: 7. The CDR3 is made up of 15 amino acids. CDR3 in DNA: TGCGCCACCCGACAGGGGGGGAACTCTGGAAACACCATATATTTT. It yields the protein CATRQGGNSGNTIYF.

This rearrangement joins TRBV7-8 to TRBJ2-7; no firm D call. With 3 bases removed from V and 3 bases from J, the gap between germline ends came to 9 bases. This CDR3 has 13 residues. Germline values: CDR1 SGHVS, CDR2 FQNEAQ. CDR3 coding DNA: TGTGCCAGCAGCTTCGCAGACATCTACGAGCAGTACTTC. As protein: CASSFADIYEQYF.

The rearrangement joins TRBV7-3 to TRBJ2-1; tentatively, D is TRBD2 (6 bases). The V gene lost 10 bases and the J gene lost 4 bases, with 14 bases spanning the gap. The germline gives CDR1 SGHTA, CDR2 FQGTGA. The CDR3 loop spans 13 amino acids. CDR3 sequence: CATWSGLYNEQFF. CDR3 DNA sequence: TGTGCCACCTGGAGCGGGTTATACAATGAGCAGTTCTTC. Using reference TRBV7-3 and TRBJ2-1 for the parts outside the CDR3, the full variable domain is GAGVSQTPSNKVTEKGKYVELRCDPISGHTALYWYRQSLGQGPEFLIYFQGTGAADDSGLPNDRFFAVRPEGSVSTLKIQRTERGDSAVYLCATWSGLYNEQFFGPGTRLTVL.

The chain couples TRBV3-1 (or the pseudogene TRBV3-2) to TRBJ2-3; unclear D gene. This CDR3 comprises 14 residues. With 0 bases removed from V and 5 bases from J, the gap between germline ends came to 9 bases. The germline V gene has CDR1 LGHDT and CDR2 YNNKEL (reference sequence). The CDR3 DNA reads TGTGCCAGCAGCCAAGATCTGAAGAGAGATACGCAGTATTTT. As protein: CASSQDLKRDTQYF.

The gene calls are TRBV5-3 and TRBJ1-5, with TRBD1 matching 8 bases. TRBV5-3 is annotated as an ORF whose role is uncertain. CDR3 length: 16 residues. The J segment lost 5 bases and the V segment lost 3 bases, leaving 10 bases of the junction unmatched. DNA for the CDR3: TGTGCCAGAAGCTCCAGCCGGGACAGGAAGTATCAGCCCCAGCATTTT. Translation gives CARSSSRDRKYQPQHF.

Note on this clone: The same CDR3 is also encoded by other DNA sequences in this sample. The rearrangement uses TRBV18 and TRBJ2-7; no reliable D call. Trimming took off 3 bases at V and 2 bases at J, with 14 bases between the two ends. Germline CDR1 and CDR2: KGHSH and LQKENI. The CDR3 has 15 amino acids. This chain's CDR3 is CASSPGSGRTYEQYF. CDR3 DNA: TGTGCCAGCTCACCGGGCTCTGGTCGGACCTACGAGCAGTACTTC.

The gene calls are TRBV27 and TRBJ2-1; 7 positions match TRBD1. Trimming took 5 bases from V and 9 from J; bases not matched to a gene: 4. Germline-derived CDR1 and CDR2 are MNHEY and SMNVEV (reference sequence). The CDR3 is 12 amino acids. The CDR3 coding sequence is TGTGCCAGCAGTACAGACAGGGTTGAGCAGTTCTTC. Translation: CASSTDRVEQFF.

V gene TRBV7-9 combines with J gene TRBJ1-1, with 8 bases lining up with TRBD1. Trimming cost V 5 bases and J 2 bases; bases outside gene matches: 4. This CDR3 region has 14 residues. CDR1 SEHNR and CDR2 FQNEAQ come from the germline V gene (reference sequence). The CDR3 DNA follows: TGTGCCAGCAGCCGCGGACAGGGAAACACTGAAGCTTTCTTT. Protein: CASSRGQGNTEAFF.

The rearrangement links TRBV3-1 (or the pseudogene TRBV3-2) to TRBJ2-7; 8 positions match TRBD2. The length of the CDR3 is 15 residues. Unmatched junction bases numbered 7, after V lost 3 bases and J lost 3 bases. Germline-derived CDR1 and CDR2 are LGHDT and YNNKEL (reference sequence). CDR3 sequence (DNA): TGTGCCAGCAGCCAGCGGACTAGCCGCGACTACGAGCAGTACTTC. Protein: CASSQRTSRDYEQYF.

The V gene is TRBV10-3, the J gene TRBJ1-2; TRBD1 agrees at 7 bases. V lost 6 bases and J lost 0; bases outside the gene matches: 4. Germline V gives CDR1 ENHRY, CDR2 SYGVKD. The CDR3 has 14 amino acids. CDR3 protein: CAIRGDSANYGYTF. CDR3 nucleotides: TGTGCCATCAGGGGGGACAGTGCTAACTATGGCTACACCTTC.

V and J are TRBV5-8 and TRBJ2-3; 8 nucleotides line up with TRBD1. Germline CDR1 reads SGHTS; CDR2 reads YDEGEE. V shed 4 bases and J 2 bases; nucleotides not matched to a gene: 6. The CDR3 loop spans 15 amino acids. The CDR3 region has the DNA TGTGCCAGCAGCCTCAGGACAGGGCTCACAGATACGCAGTATTTT. This translates into CASSLRTGLTDTQYF.

The chain couples TRBV5-5 to TRBJ2-1, with 10 bases lining up with TRBD2. Germline values: CDR1 SGHKS, CDR2 YYEKEE (reference sequence). The CDR3 is 13 amino acids. The V gene end was trimmed by 2 bases and the J gene end by 9 bases; junction bases not matched to a gene: 2. CDR3 sequence (DNA): TGTGCCAGCAGCTTCCTAGCGGGAGTTGAGCAGTTCTTC. Translation gives CASSFLAGVEQFF.

This clone was counted between two and nine times. This chain uses TRBV6-5 with TRBJ2-3; 8 nucleotides line up with TRBD2. Germline trimming cut 6 bases from V and 4 bases from J; bases unmatched to any gene: 6. This CDR3 has 14 amino acids. Per germline, CDR1 MNHEY and CDR2 SVGAGI. CDR3 residues: CASRLAGRSDTQYF. CDR3 sequence (DNA): TGTGCCAGCAGATTAGCGGGAAGGTCAGATACGCAGTATTTT.

J is TRBJ2-5 and V is TRBV4-2; 7 bases map to TRBD1. The ends lost 4 bases at V and 5 bases at J; junction bases unmatched: 16. The CDR3 is made up of 17 amino acids. Germline assignment: CDR1 LGHNA and CDR2 YNFKEQ. CDR3 sequence reads: CASSPRQGADPHETQYF. The CDR3 region has the DNA TGTGCCAGCAGCCCGAGACAGGGCGCGGACCCTCACGAGACCCAGTACTTC.

This chain joins TRBV27 and TRBJ1-5, with D perhaps TRBD1 (5 bases). The germline V and J ends were trimmed by 6 bases and 0 bases, with 15 bases remaining between them. Germline CDR1 and CDR2: MNHEY and SMNVEV (reference sequence). This CDR3 is built from 16 residues. The DNA of the CDR3 is TGTGCCAGCAGGAGGCAGGGCGCCAATAGCAATCAGCCCCAGCATTTT. Its protein product is CASRRQGANSNQPQHF.

The rearrangement joins TRBV28 to TRBJ1-2; D gene unclear. Trimming stripped 6 bases from V and 4 bases from J, with 9 bases between. This CDR3 is 12 amino acids long. Germline values: CDR1 MDHEN, CDR2 SYDVKM. CDR3 loop: CASSSVGYGYTF. The CDR3 DNA reads TGTGCCAGCAGCAGCGTTGGCTATGGCTACACCTTC.

The chain uses TRBV10-1 and TRBJ2-3; 10 nucleotides agree with TRBD1. V shed 6 bases, J shed 8 bases, and the junction held 11 bases outside the gene matches. The CDR3 loop spans 15 amino acids. CDR1 is WNHNN, CDR2 SYGVQD, per germline (reference sequence). The CDR3 is CASSDPGQGLRTQYF. The CDR3 DNA follows: TGCGCCAGCAGCGATCCGGGACAGGGGTTACGTACGCAGTATTTT.

This clone was observed many times. V and J are TRBV4-1 and TRBJ1-6, with no clear D. The CDR3 length is 13 residues. Trimming cost V 4 bases and J 11 bases, with 12 bases left between them. In germline, CDR1 is MGHRA, CDR2 YSYEKL. The CDR3: CASSPRTSAPLHF. Written as DNA, the CDR3 is TGCGCCAGCAGCCCTCGCACCAGTGCACCCCTCCACTTT.

This clone was found once. The V call is TRBV29-1, the J call TRBJ1-2; D might be TRBD1 (5 bases). V was cut by 5 bases and J by 5 bases, with 12 bases left in between. The CDR3 loop spans 12 amino acids. CDR1 SQVTM and CDR2 ANQGSEA come from the germline V gene. Written as DNA, the CDR3 is TGCAGCGTTAGGGACTCGGAGTATGGCTACACCTTC. Protein sequence: CSVRDSEYGYTF.

The V and J genes are TRBV2 and TRBJ2-2, with 7 bases lining up with TRBD1. The CDR3 has 13 amino acids. V trimming: 8 bases; J trimming: 4 bases; junction bases outside the gene matches: 4. Looked up from germline, CDR1 is SNHLY and CDR2 is FYNNEI. CDR3 sequence reads: CASGPGGTGELFF. Written as DNA, the CDR3 is TGTGCCAGCGGGCCAGGGGGCACCGGGGAGCTGTTTTTT.

The V gene is TRBV28, the J gene TRBJ2-3; possible D gene TRBD1, 6 bases. CDR3 length equals 14 residues. The V end lost 8 bases, the J end lost 1 base, and 13 bases lay between the germline ends. Germline loops: CDR1 MDHEN, CDR2 SYDVKM. CDR3 sequence reads: CASRGQSRTDTQYF. The CDR3 DNA reads TGTGCCAGCCGAGGACAGTCTCGCACAGATACGCAGTATTTT.

This clone was observed a single time. The chain joins TRBV30 to TRBJ1-3, with D uncertain. The CDR3 contains 13 residues. V dropped 0 bases and J dropped 0 bases, with 3 bases sitting between them. The germline V gene has CDR1 GTSNPN and CDR2 SVGIG (reference sequence). CDR3 nucleotides: TGTGCCTGGAGTGTTAACTCTGGAAACACCATATATTTT. As protein: CAWSVNSGNTIYF.

The chain carries TRBV7-9 and TRBJ1-2; 8 bases are a match to TRBD1. CDR1 is SEHNR and CDR2 is FQNEAQ in the germline V gene (reference sequence). This CDR3 spans 14 amino acids. V was clipped by 1 base and J by 5 bases; unmatched bases: 3. The CDR3 here is CASSLGGQVYGYTF. The CDR3 DNA follows: TGTGCCAGCAGCTTAGGGGGACAGGTATATGGCTACACCTTC.